This TCR beta chain was profiled in a study of cytomegalovirus exposure and HLA in healthy donors. Study-wide results and caveats: Later analysis reportedly placed an Asian-associated ancestry cluster below the roughly 700-donor mean in N-insertions. Presence/absence analyses rested on an assumption that sequencing depth was roughly uniform across donors.

For this clone: What it binds is not known.

Germline assignment: CDR1 MDHEN and CDR2 SYDVKM. V lost 3 bases, J lost 4 bases, and 8 bases stayed unmatched. The CDR3 is 16 amino acids. Primers for the PCR totalled 60 Vbeta and 13 Jbeta. The assay was immunoSEQ multiplex PCR, and TCRdb's table has in-frame clones only and misses some. Among around 100,000 clones listed, around 76% were seen once. The TCR originated in a woman aged 60-70 years in good health and CMV-seropositive. The genes are TRBV28 and TRBJ2-1; 8 bases align to TRBD2. Sequences were obtained from PBMCs. CDR3 loop: CASSFKAGGLYNEQFF. The DNA for the CDR3 is TGTGCCAGCAGTTTTAAGGCGGGAGGATTGTACAATGAGCAGTTCTTC. Using reference TRBV28 and TRBJ2-1 for the parts outside the CDR3, the full variable domain is DVKVTQSSRYLVKRTGEKVFLECVQDMDHENMFWYRQDPGLGLRLIYFSYDVKMKEKGDIPEGYSVSREKKERFSLILESASTNQTSMYLCASSFKAGGLYNEQFFGPGTRLTVL.